This TCR beta chain derives from a study of spatial heterogeneity in lung cancer. The presence of a unique molecular identifier marked each TCR cDNA molecule. TCRdb reanalysed the 5' RACE reads using MiXCR and keeps one entry per CDR3 protein. The table includes tens of thousands of distinct CDR3 sequences, less than 15% detected once. The CDR3 spans 14 residues. Per germline, CDR1 SGHTA and CDR2 FQGNSA. V lost 5 bases and J lost 4; bases outside the gene matches: 6. Time point defined: sample taken at primary tumor resection. Whole RNA from tumor, nontumor lung or frozen PBMC was sequenced unsorted. This chain connects TRBV7-2 to TRBJ2-7; 9 nucleotides agree with TRBD1. This clonotype was obtained from a male donor with early-stage non-small cell lung cancer. This sample comprised PBMCs, obtained at surgery. The CDR3 DNA reads as TGTGCCAGCAGCCAGTCCGGGACAGGGTACGAGCAGTACTTC. It encodes CASSQSGTGYEQYF. Full variable domain (missing parts from reference TRBV7-2 and TRBJ2-7): GAGVSQSPSNKVTEKGKDVELRCDPISGHTALYWYRQSLGQGLEFLIYFQGNSAPDKSGLPSDRFSAERTGGSVSTLTIQRTQQEDSAVYLCASSQSGTGYEQYFGPGTRLTVT.